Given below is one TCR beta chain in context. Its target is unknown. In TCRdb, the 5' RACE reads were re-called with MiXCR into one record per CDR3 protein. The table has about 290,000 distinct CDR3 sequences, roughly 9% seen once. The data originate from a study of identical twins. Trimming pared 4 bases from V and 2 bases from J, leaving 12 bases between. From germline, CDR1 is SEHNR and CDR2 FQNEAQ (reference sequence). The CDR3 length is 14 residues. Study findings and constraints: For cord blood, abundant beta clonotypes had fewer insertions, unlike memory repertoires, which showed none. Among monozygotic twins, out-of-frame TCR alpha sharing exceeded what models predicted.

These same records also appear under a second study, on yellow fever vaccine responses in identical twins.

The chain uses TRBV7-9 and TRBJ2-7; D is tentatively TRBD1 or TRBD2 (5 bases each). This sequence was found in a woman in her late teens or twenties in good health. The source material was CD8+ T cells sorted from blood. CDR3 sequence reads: CASSSRDGPYEQYF. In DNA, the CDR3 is TGTGCCAGCAGCTCCCGGGACGGCCCCTACGAGCAGTACTTC.